This T cell receptor beta chain is drawn from a study of blood T cell repertoires in COVID-19 (dated by TCRdb to the early 2020s). About the full investigation: Collaborator samples came from the United States, Italy and Spain and covered acute and convalescent phases of COVID-19. The material from the prospective study consisted of cDNA or gDNA derived from T cells, B-cell-depleted T cells, or PBMCs. Subjects who had been exposed to COVID-19, were actively infected with it, or had recovered from it provided the deeply sampled blood TCRbeta repertoires that made up the dataset. The repertoires were released in a freely available public database intended as a resource for research on the immune response to SARS-CoV-2. Samples came from the ongoing ImmuneRACE study (first 160 participants) plus 1,254 subjects from 6 global collaborators. The sample metadata nearly always contained a de-identified subject ID, COVID-19 status, age in years and sex. Where available, HLA class I and class II types were taken from metadata supplied by the sample provider and were not determined by assay-based typing.

TCRbeta CDR3 regions were amplified from genomic DNA using the immunoSEQ Assay, a bias-controlled multiplex PCR. The published analysis was carried out like this. The number of nucleated cells in each sample was estimated by amplification of reference gene primers within the assay. Sequence reads were collapsed and filtered to measure the absolute abundance of every unique TCRbeta CDR3 rearrangement. For each sample, productive Simpson clonality was calculated as the square root of Simpson's diversity index over productive rearrangements. TCRdb's version of the immuneACCESS table is confined to in-frame rearrangements and falls short of the full clone set. An unresolved V gene accounts for under half of the shortfall where checked; the remainder is of unknown origin. V and J calls and clone size are as listed in that table; D and trimming were resolved from the DNA. The sample yields roughly 20,000 clones; about 81% were counted once. Clones ranked in the top ten supply 7% to 8.5% of the sample.

The collaborating institutions used their own protocols to collect whole blood in K2EDTA tubes. Collaborator samples were shipped for TCRbeta analysis as frozen whole blood, isolated PBMCs, or DNA extracted from either sample type. Details on this clone: Its antigen remains undetermined. Qualities for individual bases were not recorded, and no much larger clone is one base off.

Broader findings and caveats from the paper: The quantity of clinical and demographic metadata differed by source and by participant and was supplied without curation.

Including the terminal cysteine and phenylalanine, the CDR3 comprises 17 residues. The read is trimmed to its CDR3 DNA, 51 bases read in frame from base 1. V loses 2 bases at its end and J loses 4 bases; junction bases beyond the gene matches: 9. The germline V gene gives CDR1 as LGHNT and CDR2 as FRNRAP. The chain uses TRBV12-5 and TRBJ1-5, and 9 junction bases match TRBD1. Sequencing used peripheral blood. This TCR was sampled from a man aged 60 to 69 with acute or convalescent COVID-19. The CDR3 loop reads CASGLSIDRGRNQPQHF. The base sequence is TGTGCTAGTGGTTTGTCCATTGACAGGGGGAGGAATCAGCCCCAGCATTTT.